The rows below give T cell receptor beta chains drawn from one sample of a study of blood T cells in healthy people across ages. TCRdb analysed the 5' RACE reads with MiXCR anew, one entry per CDR3 protein. The sample records more than 1,000,000 distinct CDR3 sequences, around 25% being singletons. The same data also went into a second study, on T cells of mothers and their children.

Specimen: blood. Receptor source: a girl aged 2 to 9 in good health. Both conserved end residues are part of each CDR3. The D gene is left open where the match is weak. Expanded clones are given a class, and other clones once, few, many or no size at all.

cdr3_length,v_call,clone_size,j_call,d_call,cdr3_aa,cdr3_nt
13,TRBV20-1,-,TRBJ2-5,TRBD2,CSAPTLGGETQYF,TGCAGTGCTCCCACTCTCGGGGGGGAGACCCAGTACTTC
16,TRBV7-2,-,TRBJ2-3,-,CASSRVGRGITDTQYF,TGTGCCAGCAGCCGTGTAGGGCGGGGAATCACAGATACGCAGTATTTT
13,TRBV7-9,-,TRBJ2-7,-,CASSPPGEYEQYF,TGTGCCAGCAGTCCCCCGGGGGAGTACGAGCAGTACTTC
8,TRBV6-5,-,TRBJ2-5,-,CASSYSDF,TGTGCCAGCAGTTACTCGGACTTC
14,TRBV7-2,-,TRBJ2-7,-,CASSLRGQPIEQYF,TGTGCCAGCAGCTTAAGAGGACAGCCTATCGAGCAGTACTTC
14,TRBV10-3,few,TRBJ2-7,-,CAISEPGISYEQYF,TGTGCCATCAGTGAGCCGGGAATAAGCTACGAGCAGTACTTC
16,TRBV7-3,few,TRBJ1-1,-,CASSLTPPDPNTEAFF,TGTGCCAGCAGCTTAACCCCACCCGACCCGAACACTGAAGCTTTCTTT
17,TRBV7-6,once,TRBJ2-1,TRBD2,CASSSGLVGGAGNEQFF,TGTGCCAGCAGCTCAGGACTTGTCGGGGGGGCCGGTAATGAGCAGTTCTTC
16,TRBV5-1,-,TRBJ2-1,-,CASSIGFEGTANEQFF,TGCGCCAGCAGCATCGGTTTTGAGGGTACCGCAAATGAGCAGTTCTTC
15,TRBV20-1,few,TRBJ2-1,TRBD2,CGTGTSLPGYNEQFF,TGCGGCACCGGGACTAGCCTACCCGGCTACAATGAGCAGTTCTTC
16,TRBV7-9,few,TRBJ2-7,TRBD1,CASSLVLAGGYYEQYF,TGTGCCAGCAGCTTAGTCTTAGCAGGGGGATACTACGAGCAGTACTTC
14,TRBV6-1,-,TRBJ2-7,-,CASSDPQSSYEQYF,TGTGCCAGCAGTGATCCTCAATCCTCCTACGAGCAGTACTTC
11,TRBV2,few,TRBJ2-1,-,CASSVRSEQFF,TGTGCCAGCAGTGTAAGAAGTGAGCAGTTCTTC
14,TRBV20-1,few,TRBJ2-7,-,CSATELRGGYEQYF,TGCAGTGCTACAGAACTCAGGGGGGGCTACGAGCAGTACTTC
19,TRBV6-5,few,TRBJ2-5,TRBD2,CASSYIVVAGPSFEETQYF,TGTGCCAGCAGTTACATCGTAGTAGCGGGACCCAGCTTTGAGGAGACCCAGTACTTC
14,TRBV5-6,few,TRBJ2-1,-,CASKSGQSLNEQFF,TGTGCCAGCAAATCCGGACAGAGTCTGAATGAGCAGTTCTTC
13,TRBV29-1,few,TRBJ1-1,TRBD1,CSVPGQRSTEAFF,TGCAGCGTGCCGGGACAGAGGTCCACTGAAGCTTTCTTT
15,TRBV3-1,few,TRBJ2-7,-,CASSQDQRGLLEQYF,TGTGCCAGCAGCCAAGATCAACGGGGCCTCCTCGAGCAGTACTTC
13,TRBV7-9,-,TRBJ2-1,TRBD2,CASPGLATYEQFF,TGTGCCAGCCCGGGACTAGCGACCTATGAGCAGTTCTTC
16,TRBV7-2,few,TRBJ2-1,-,CASSLALGPSYNEQFF,TGTGCCAGCAGCTTAGCGCTGGGGCCCTCCTACAATGAGCAGTTCTTC
15,TRBV24-1,-,TRBJ2-2,-,CATSASWVMAGELFF,TGTGCCACCAGTGCCTCGTGGGTAATGGCCGGGGAGCTGTTTTTT
15,TRBV7-2,-,TRBJ2-3,TRBD2,CASTLLAGNKDTQYF,TGTGCCAGCACCCTACTAGCGGGGAATAAAGATACGCAGTATTTT
15,TRBV6-5,-,TRBJ2-7,-,CASSYSVGGHYEQYF,TGTGCCAGCAGTTACTCCGTGGGGGGGCACTACGAGCAGTACTTC
12,TRBV6-5,few,TRBJ1-2,-,CASSYLFGGYTF,TGTGCCAGCAGTTACTTATTTGGGGGCTACACCTTC
15,TRBV20-1,few,TRBJ1-4,-,CSAGGGPLFSEKLFF,TGCAGTGCTGGGGGGGGGCCGCTCTTTTCTGAAAAACTGTTTTTT
16,TRBV7-2,few,TRBJ2-3,TRBD2,CASSPKLAGNTDTQYF,TGTGCCAGCAGCCCTAAGCTAGCGGGTAACACAGATACGCAGTATTTT
15,TRBV29-1,-,TRBJ1-2,TRBD1,CSVDRKQGRNYGYTF,TGCAGCGTTGACAGAAAACAGGGGCGCAACTATGGCTACACCTTC
19,TRBV20-1,-,TRBJ2-7,-,CSASLTGERGNPTAYEQYF,TGCAGTGCTAGTCTTACCGGGGAGCGAGGAAATCCGACGGCCTACGAGCAGTACTTC
16,TRBV4-2,-,TRBJ2-1,TRBD2,CASSQGIAGGPHEQLF,TGTGCCAGCAGCCAAGGAATAGCGGGAGGGCCCCATGAGCAGCTCTTC
12,TRBV12-3/TRBV12-4,few,TRBJ2-5,-,CASSLEKGTQYF,TGTGCCAGCAGTCTAGAAAAAGGAACCCAGTACTTC
12,TRBV20-1,-,TRBJ1-4,-,CSAWTGGEKLFF,TGCAGTGCTTGGACGGGAGGGGAAAAACTGTTTTTT
13,TRBV29-1,few,TRBJ1-1,-,CSVVGFRDTEAFF,TGCAGCGTCGTCGGGTTCCGGGACACTGAAGCTTTCTTT
12,TRBV10-3,few,TRBJ1-2,-,CAITDGGDGYTF,TGTGCCATCACCGATGGGGGGGATGGCTACACCTTC
19,TRBV6-2/TRBV6-3,-,TRBJ2-2,TRBD1,CASSGTGTGWYIGTGELFF,TGTGCCAGCAGCGGAACCGGGACAGGGTGGTACATCGGCACCGGGGAGCTGTTTTTT
12,TRBV11-2,-,TRBJ2-2,-,CASSSSYGELFF,TGTGCCAGCAGCTCGTCTTACGGGGAGCTGTTTTTT
20,TRBV5-1,-,TRBJ2-5,TRBD2,CASSFPGRGSWAGERETQYF,TGCGCCAGCAGCTTTCCAGGACGGGGAAGCTGGGCGGGAGAACGGGAGACCCAGTACTTC
14,TRBV5-6,-,TRBJ2-7,-,CASSFGLKGYEQYF,TGTGCCAGTAGCTTCGGTCTCAAGGGCTACGAGCAGTACTTC
14,TRBV4-3,few,TRBJ2-4,TRBD1,CASSPGTGDGIQYF,TGCGCCAGCAGCCCTGGGACAGGGGATGGCATTCAGTACTTC
13,TRBV29-1,-,TRBJ2-4,TRBD2,CSVVASGMHIQYF,TGCAGCGTTGTCGCTAGCGGGATGCACATTCAGTACTTC
12,TRBV29-1,-,TRBJ1-5,-,CSVADSDQPQHF,TGCAGCGTTGCGGACTCCGATCAGCCCCAGCATTTT
16,TRBV29-1,-,TRBJ2-1,TRBD2,CSARVGRGAFYNEQFF,TGCAGCGCCCGGGTGGGGCGGGGGGCCTTTTACAATGAGCAGTTCTTC